This T cell receptor (beta chain) was sequenced for a study of T cell responses to AZD1222 COVID-19 vaccine. Study-wide results and caveats: Spike-wide vaccine-associated CD4 TCRs dominated at 160-218 and 743-854. AZD1222 recipients seropositive at baseline numbered only six or seven.

Per the germline V gene, CDR1 is LNHNV and CDR2 is YYDKDF (reference sequence). The CDR3 contains 18 residues. With 2 bases removed from V and 3 bases from J, the gap between germline ends came to 22 bases. This clone showed up just once. Antigen: not known. Recipients boosted at about 4 weeks or about 12 weeks are pooled. The repertoire was sequenced with immunoSEQ multiplex PCR; TCRdb's copy has only in-frame clones and lacks some. Among about 110,000 clones listed, 80% to 95% were seen once. The source material was peripheral blood, sampled 28 days after the second AZD1222 dose. The V and J genes are TRBV15 and TRBJ1-2, with D possibly TRBD1 on 5 matching bases. This TCR was sampled from an adult who received the AZD1222 COVID-19 vaccine. The CDR3 region is CATSRSTARGDVYYGYTF. DNA for the CDR3: TGTGCCACCAGCAGATCCACGGCCCGGGGCGACGTTTACTATGGCTACACCTTC.